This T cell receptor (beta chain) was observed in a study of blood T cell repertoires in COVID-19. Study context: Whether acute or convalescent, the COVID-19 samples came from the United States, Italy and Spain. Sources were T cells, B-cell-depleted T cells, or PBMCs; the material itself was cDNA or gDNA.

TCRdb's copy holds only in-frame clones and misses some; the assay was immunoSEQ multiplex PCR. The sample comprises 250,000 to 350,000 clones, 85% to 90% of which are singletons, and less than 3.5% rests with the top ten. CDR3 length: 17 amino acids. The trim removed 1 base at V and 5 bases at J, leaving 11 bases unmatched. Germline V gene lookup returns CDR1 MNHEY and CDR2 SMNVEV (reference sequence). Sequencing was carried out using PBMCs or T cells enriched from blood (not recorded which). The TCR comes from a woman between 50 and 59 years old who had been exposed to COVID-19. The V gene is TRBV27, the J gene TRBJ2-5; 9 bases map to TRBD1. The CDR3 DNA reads TGTGCCAGCAGTTTATGGGCGGGACAGGGTATTTTGGAGACCCAGTACTTC. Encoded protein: CASSLWAGQGILETQYF.